This T cell receptor (beta chain) was observed in a study of CD8 T cells in ankylosing spondylitis. Study-wide results and limits: As reported, disease-linked clones showed significant enrichment in matched ankylosing spondylitis synovial fluid.

Germline loops: CDR1 SGHRS, CDR2 YFSETQ. The V and J ends lost 0 bases and 3 bases respectively, with 12 bases between them. The CDR3 is 15 residues long. As for this clonotype: The antigen remains unidentified.

Scientists made TCR beta libraries using quantitative 5'-RACE with molecular barcodes. TCRdb called the 5' RACE reads again in MiXCR, with one record for every CDR3 protein. This table holds some 130,000 distinct CDR3 sequences, 12% to 15% found once. This clonotype was sampled from a female donor with ankylosing spondylitis or in good health (not recorded which). This chain links TRBV5-1 with TRBJ1-2, with D maybe TRBD1 (6 bases). The sample taken for sequencing was blood, either unsorted or a sorted T cell fraction (not recorded which). The CDR3 region has the DNA TGCGCCAGCAGCTTGGGGGGGGCCGTTGACTATGGCTACACCTTC. Translation: CASSLGGAVDYGYTF.